The T cell receptor (beta chain) under discussion was sequenced for a study of T cells after yellow fever vaccination. Overall study findings and caveats: Booster sampling recovered most clones from primary vaccination (nearly 98% CD4, approximately 88% CD8). Highly abundant clonotypes carried over from the bulk population could end up in FACS-sorted repertoires as contaminants.

Conversion of TCR transcripts into cDNA relied on 5'RACE template switching, which added a universal primer site and UMIs. One entry per CDR3 protein, called by TCRdb with MiXCR from the 5' RACE reads. The sample has about 340,000 distinct CDR3 sequences, approximately 12% seen once. This clonotype has more than one count but fewer than ten. The antigen is unknown. Germline V gene sequence: CDR1 SGHVS, CDR2 FQNEAQ. This CDR3 is 16 amino acids long. V was pared by 7 bases and J by 1 base, with 12 bases of the junction left unmatched. This TCR was sampled from a man between 18 and 35 years old who received the YFV17D yellow fever vaccine. This specimen was CD4+ T cells sorted from PBMCs, taken 15 days after the yellow fever booster vaccination. V and J are TRBV7-8 and TRBJ1-1; 7 bases agree with TRBD1. Written as DNA, the CDR3 is TGTGCCAGCACCCCGAGACGGACAGGACCGAACACTGAAGCTTTCTTT. This encodes CASTPRRTGPNTEAFF.